A single TCR beta chain is shown here with its context. Its antigen is still unknown. Generated by immunoSEQ multiplex PCR, the TCRdb table keeps only in-frame clones and is missing some. The sample holds 55,000 to 70,000 clones, roughly 84% seen once. The CDR3 is made up of 15 amino acids. Germline values: CDR1 SGHNT, CDR2 YYREEE (reference sequence). The V end was cut by 2 bases, the J end by 7 bases, with 16 bases between. The sample comes from a study of OX40 agonist ivuxolimab in advanced cancers. General study findings and limits: Circulating CD4+ and CD8+ T cells showed clonal expansion by week 6 at 0.1 to 3.0 mg/kg.

The V and J genes are TRBV5-4 and TRBJ2-1; the D gene is possibly TRBD1 (6 bases). Sequencing used CD4+ or CD8+ T cells sorted from blood, obtained in a trial of the OX40 agonist ivuxolimab. The sequence came from an adult with an advanced solid tumor such as melanoma, head and neck, liver or kidney cancer. This CDR3 is CASSLRDTRRNEQFF. CDR3 bases: TGTGCCAGCAGCTTACGGGACACCCGAAGGAATGAGCAGTTCTTC.